This T cell receptor (beta chain) is from a study of cytomegalovirus exposure and HLA in healthy donors. As for the study in general: There were 85 million or so unique TCRs (from HLA-typed donors) in an early data release.

The J segment lost 4 bases and the V segment lost 1 base, leaving 6 bases of the junction unmatched. CDR1 is SGDLS, CDR2 YYNGEE, per germline. The CDR3 length is 15 residues. Primers included in the PCR were 60 Vbeta and 13 Jbeta primers. The data were produced by immunoSEQ multiplex PCR, yet TCRdb's version contains in-frame clones alone and is incomplete. The sample comprises roughly 100,000 clones, around three quarters of which are singletons, and roughly 6% rests with the top ten. As regards this clone: The antigen is unknown.

General observations from the study: Later on, a genetic analysis was performed. It linked a missense variant in DCLRE1C with V- and J-gene trimming of TCR beta. A prior analysis recorded that most TCR beta V segments were productive about 90% or about 30% of the time.

Each donor was healthy, and each was a bone marrow donor. The sequence came from a woman aged 50 to 60 in good health and CMV-seropositive. This chain uses TRBV9 with TRBJ2-3, with 7 nucleotides matching TRBD1. The source material was PBMCs. The CDR3 protein is CASSVLHRGPDTQYF. DNA for the CDR3: TGTGCCAGCAGCGTATTGCACAGGGGACCAGATACGCAGTATTTT.